In this sample, the clone carrying this T cell receptor beta chain turned up a few times. The antigen is unknown. The conserved closing phenylalanine or tryptophan is absent in this CDR3, likely reflecting a read error. Because the CDR3's place on the DNA is in doubt, the DNA is left out and the CDR3 is given as listed by TCRdb. This specimen comes from a study of human T cells and chemical hapten exposure. Overall study findings and caveats: No alteration of TCRs above 1 in 1000 frequency was seen with DPC sensitization.

Germline V gene sequence: CDR1 LNHNV, CDR2 YYDKDF (reference sequence). The CDR3 sequence runs 14 residues, both termini included. Each CDR3 protein gets one entry after TCRdb re-called the RACE reads with MiXCR. The profile shows some 77,000 distinct CDR3 sequences, around 9.3% of them singletons. The time point here: healthy volunteer bleed at 6 weeks. RNA extraction used unfractionated whole blood as the source of total RNA. This sequence originates from a female donor in good health. Some clones in this sample may be carry-over from other donors' samples. The rearrangement links TRBV15 to TRBJ2-5; the table's D call, TRBD1, was not checked against the DNA. The sample consisted of whole blood. The CDR3 is CATSRDHRGETQYT.